This TCR beta chain is drawn from a study of blood T cell repertoires in COVID-19. CDR1 MNHNY and CDR2 SVGAGI come from the germline V gene (reference sequence). This CDR3 comprises 18 residues. The V and J ends lost 5 bases and 7 bases, in that order; junction bases with no gene match: 17. The method was immunoSEQ multiplex PCR; TCRdb's version includes in-frame clones alone and lacks a portion of them. The sample has roughly 170,000 clones; 84% are singletons. This chain uses TRBV6-6 with TRBJ2-2; 9 bases line up with TRBD2. This clonotype was obtained from a man aged 35 to 55 who had recovered from COVID-19. Material: peripheral blood. The DNA of the CDR3 is TGTGCCAGCAGTCAAAGACTTGATTGGCGGGGGGGCATCGGGGAGCTGTTTTTT. The encoded protein is CASSQRLDWRGGIGELFF.